Detailed here is one T cell receptor beta chain. Sequenced by immunoSEQ multiplex PCR; TCRdb stores in-frame clones only, minus some. The data show 62,000 or so clones, almost 85% seen once. The CDR3 is made up of 14 amino acids. The germline gives CDR1 SGHTS, CDR2 YDEGEE. V was cut by 3 bases and J by 0 bases, with 9 bases left in between. This entry belongs to a study of OX40 agonist ivuxolimab in advanced cancers. This receptor was taken from an adult with an advanced solid tumor such as melanoma, head and neck, liver or kidney cancer. The sequencing here drew on CD4+ or CD8+ T cells sorted from blood, taken in a trial of the OX40 agonist ivuxolimab. The rearrangement uses TRBV5-8 and TRBJ1-1; TRBD1 is a possible D gene (5 bases). The CDR3 sequence: CASSSGRLNTEAFF. As DNA, the CDR3 is TGTGCCAGCAGCTCGGGACGTTTGAACACTGAAGCTTTCTTT.